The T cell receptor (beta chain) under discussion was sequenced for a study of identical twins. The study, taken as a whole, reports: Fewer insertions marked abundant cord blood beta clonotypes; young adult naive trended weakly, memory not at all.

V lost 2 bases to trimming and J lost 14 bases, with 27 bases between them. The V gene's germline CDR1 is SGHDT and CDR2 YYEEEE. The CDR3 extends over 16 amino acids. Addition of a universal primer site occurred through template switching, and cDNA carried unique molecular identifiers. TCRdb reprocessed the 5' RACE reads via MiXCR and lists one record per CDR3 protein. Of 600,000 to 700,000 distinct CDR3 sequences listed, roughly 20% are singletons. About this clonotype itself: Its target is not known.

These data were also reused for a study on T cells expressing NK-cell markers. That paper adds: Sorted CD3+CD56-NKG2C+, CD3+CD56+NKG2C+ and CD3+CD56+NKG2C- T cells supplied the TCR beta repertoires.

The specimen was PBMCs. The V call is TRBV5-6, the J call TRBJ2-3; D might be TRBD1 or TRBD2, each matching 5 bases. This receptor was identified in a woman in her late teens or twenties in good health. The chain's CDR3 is CASSLRKGTPRLAGYF. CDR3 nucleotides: TGTGCCAGCAGCTTAAGGAAGGGGACGCCGCGGTTGGCGGGGTATTTT.